The rows below give T cell receptor beta chains drawn from one sample of a study of blood T cell repertoires in COVID-19. Profiled with immunoSEQ multiplex PCR; TCRdb holds only in-frame clones, not every one. The sample yields around 300,000 clones, more than 80% seen once. Material for sequencing was peripheral blood. Receptor source: a middle-aged woman with acute or convalescent COVID-19. The CDR3 runs from the conserved cysteine through the conserved F or W. A D gene is named only where the DNA matches it firmly. Size is omitted from some rows. Given values are once, few, many or a class for expanded clones.

abundance	v_gene	d_gene	j_gene	CDR3nt	CDR3aa
few	TRBV12-3/TRBV12-4	NA	TRBJ1-5	TGTGCCAGCAGTTTAGGAGTCAATCAGCCCCAGCATTTT	CASSLGVNQPQHF
NA	TRBV28	NA	TRBJ1-5	TGTGCCAGCAGTTTATTGCAGGGGAGTTTTTCTCAGCCCCAGCATTTT	CASSLLQGSFSQPQHF
NA	TRBV20-1	NA	TRBJ1-2	TGCAGTGCTAGTTTCCAGGGGAACTATGGCTACACCTTC	CSASFQGNYGYTF
NA	TRBV5-5	TRBD2	TRBJ2-3	TGTGCCAGCAGTTTTAGCGGGGGGCGGGTAGATACGCAGTATTTT	CASSFSGGRVDTQYF
NA	TRBV3-1/TRBV3-2	NA	TRBJ2-3	TGTGCCAGCGGAGGGGGGGGACACTACACAGATACGCAGTATTTT	CASGGGGHYTDTQYF
NA	TRBV23-1	TRBD1	TRBJ1-2	TGCGACCTCATAAGGAGGGGGCTGACCATTTATGGCTACACCTTC	CDLIRRGLTIYGYTF
NA	TRBV9	NA	TRBJ1-5	TGTGCCAGCAGCCGGGGAGGGAATCAGCCCCAGCATTTT	CASSRGGNQPQHF
NA	TRBV5-1	NA	TRBJ1-1	TGCGCCAGCAGCTGGAACCCAGGGATGGCGGCTTTCTTT	CASSWNPGMAAFF
NA	TRBV10-3	NA	TRBJ1-4	TGTGCCATCAGTGAGGAGGGAGCGACTAATGAAAAACTGTTTTTT	CAISEEGATNEKLFF
NA	TRBV10-1	TRBD2	TRBJ2-2	TGCGCCAGCAGTGGTAAGACTAGCGGGGGCCTGAACACCGGGGAGCTGTTTTTT	CASSGKTSGGLNTGELFF
once	TRBV2	TRBD1	TRBJ1-6	TGTGCCAGCGGGACAGACAGTAATTCACCCCTCCACTTT	CASGTDSNSPLHF